Listed below are T cell receptor beta chains from one sample, sequenced in a study of identifying expanded T cells in peripheral blood. Only in-frame clones appear in the TCRdb table, and some are missing; sequencing was by immunoSEQ multiplex PCR. The repertoire holds roughly 90,000 clones, approximately 84% seen once, with 4.5% in the top ten. Sequencing was done on a sample of blood. These TCRs come from a person aged 18 to 69 in good health. Each CDR3 is given without its conserved first and last residue. The order of the fields is V gene, CDR3 length, J gene, clone size, CDR3 protein. Some rows mark clone size as missing; the rest say once, few, many or name a class of expanded clone.

V: TRBV5-1; length: 13; J: TRBJ2-3; size: NA; CDR3: ASSWGRRGTDTQY
V: TRBV7-9; length: 16; J: TRBJ2-6; size: NA; CDR3: ASSLWGQGHSGANVLT
V: TRBV6-1; length: 13; J: TRBJ1-2; size: once; CDR3: ASRSQPGQARGYT
V: TRBV6-6; length: 13; J: TRBJ1-5; size: NA; CDR3: ASSYREGPYQPQH
V: TRBV9; length: 12; J: TRBJ1-5; size: NA; CDR3: ASSVGQGGQPQH
V: TRBV29-1; length: 12; J: TRBJ1-2; size: NA; CDR3: SVQRTGAGDGYT
V: TRBV11-3; length: 13; J: TRBJ2-1; size: once; CDR3: ASSLTGSSYNEQF
V: TRBV5-1; length: 11; J: TRBJ1-2; size: NA; CDR3: ASTDGANYGYT
V: TRBV6-5; length: 11; J: TRBJ1-2; size: NA; CDR3: ASRIGNGYGYT
V: TRBV30; length: 13; J: TRBJ2-3; size: NA; CDR3: AWLFGGLASDTQY
V: TRBV6-1; length: 10; J: TRBJ1-3; size: NA; CDR3: ASRGIGNTIY
V: TRBV6-5; length: 11; J: TRBJ1-2; size: few; CDR3: ASSIQESYGYT
V: TRBV11-2; length: 10; J: TRBJ1-4; size: NA; CDR3: ASSSNRGLLF
V: TRBV25-1; length: 13; J: TRBJ2-7; size: few; CDR3: ASSEGGQGFYEQY
V: TRBV7-2; length: 15; J: TRBJ1-5; size: NA; CDR3: ASSLAGWGAEYQPQH
V: TRBV7-3; length: 15; J: TRBJ1-5; size: NA; CDR3: ASSHKRAENSNQPQH
V: TRBV4-3; length: 13; J: TRBJ1-2; size: NA; CDR3: ASSQGRTGGYGYT
V: TRBV5-1; length: 13; J: TRBJ2-5; size: once; CDR3: ASRTGSQTQETQY
V: TRBV19; length: 12; J: TRBJ2-5; size: NA; CDR3: ASSIMQGSETQY
V: TRBV19; length: 12; J: TRBJ1-6; size: NA; CDR3: ASSQRQGASPLH
V: TRBV18; length: 11; J: TRBJ1-5; size: NA; CDR3: ASSPDAGQPQH
V: TRBV15; length: 16; J: TRBJ1-2; size: NA; CDR3: ATSRGLHREKNKYGYT
V: TRBV5-1; length: 13; J: TRBJ2-2; size: NA; CDR3: ASSLPGSGVRELF
V: TRBV5-6; length: 12; J: TRBJ1-2; size: NA; CDR3: ASNNFQENYGYT
V: TRBV11-2; length: 14; J: TRBJ2-5; size: NA; CDR3: ASSHQGGPRLETQY
V: TRBV5-4; length: 12; J: TRBJ2-5; size: NA; CDR3: ASSSGQLKETQY
V: TRBV19; length: 13; J: TRBJ2-5; size: NA; CDR3: ASSSGGGTQETQY
V: TRBV11-2; length: 13; J: TRBJ2-5; size: NA; CDR3: ASSLGRSRQETQY
V: TRBV14; length: 11; J: TRBJ1-2; size: NA; CDR3: ASSDRGSYGYT
V: TRBV2; length: 13; J: TRBJ1-5; size: once; CDR3: ASSFMQGGNQPQH
V: TRBV19; length: 15; J: TRBJ1-4; size: NA; CDR3: ASMNSDYQATNEKLF